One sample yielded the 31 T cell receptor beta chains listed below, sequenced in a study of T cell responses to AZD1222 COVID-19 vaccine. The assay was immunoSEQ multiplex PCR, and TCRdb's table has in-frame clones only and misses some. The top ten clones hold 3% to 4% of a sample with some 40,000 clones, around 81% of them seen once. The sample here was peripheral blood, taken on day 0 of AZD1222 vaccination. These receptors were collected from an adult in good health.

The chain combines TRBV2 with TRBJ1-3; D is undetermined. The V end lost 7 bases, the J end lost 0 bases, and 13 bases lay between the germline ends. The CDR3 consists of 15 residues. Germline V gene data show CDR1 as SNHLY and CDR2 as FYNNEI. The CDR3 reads CASTPGTYSGNTIYF. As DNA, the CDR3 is TGTGCCAGCACCCCAGGCACCTACTCTGGAAACACCATATATTTT.

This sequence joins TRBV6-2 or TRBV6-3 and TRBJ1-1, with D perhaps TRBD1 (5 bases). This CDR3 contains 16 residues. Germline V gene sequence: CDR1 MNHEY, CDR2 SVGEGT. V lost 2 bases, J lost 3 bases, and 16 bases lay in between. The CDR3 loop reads CASSYRGKRRYTEAFF. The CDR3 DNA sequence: TGTGCCAGCAGTTACCGGGGGAAGAGGCGTTACACTGAAGCTTTCTTT.

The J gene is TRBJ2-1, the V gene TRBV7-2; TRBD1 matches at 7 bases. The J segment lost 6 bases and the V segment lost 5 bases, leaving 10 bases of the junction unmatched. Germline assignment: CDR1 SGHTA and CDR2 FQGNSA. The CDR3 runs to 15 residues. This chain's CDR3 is CASSLSRGTGNEQFF. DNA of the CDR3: TGTGCCAGCAGCCTATCCAGGGGGACGGGCAATGAGCAGTTCTTC.

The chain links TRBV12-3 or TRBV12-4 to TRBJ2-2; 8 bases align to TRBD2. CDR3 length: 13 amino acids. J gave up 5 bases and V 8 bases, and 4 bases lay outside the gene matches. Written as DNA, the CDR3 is TGTGCCAGCTGGGCTAGCGGGACCGGGGAGCTGTTTTTT. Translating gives CASWASGTGELFF.

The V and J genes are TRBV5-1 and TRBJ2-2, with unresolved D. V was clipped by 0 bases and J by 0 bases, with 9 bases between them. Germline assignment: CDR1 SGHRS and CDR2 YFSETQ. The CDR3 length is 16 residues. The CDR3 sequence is CASSLVRNANTGELFF. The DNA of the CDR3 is TGCGCCAGCAGCTTGGTGCGGAATGCGAACACCGGGGAGCTGTTTTTT.

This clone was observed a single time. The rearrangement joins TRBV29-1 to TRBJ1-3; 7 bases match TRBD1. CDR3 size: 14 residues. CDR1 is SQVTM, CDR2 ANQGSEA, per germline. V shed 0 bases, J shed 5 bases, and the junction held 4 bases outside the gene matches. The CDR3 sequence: CSVEEGTVRNTIYF. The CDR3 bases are TGCAGCGTTGAAGAGGGGACAGTACGAAACACCATATATTTT.

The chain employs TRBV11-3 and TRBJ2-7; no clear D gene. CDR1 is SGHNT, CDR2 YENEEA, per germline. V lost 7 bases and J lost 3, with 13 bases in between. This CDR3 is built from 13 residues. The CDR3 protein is CASTRVGSYEQYF. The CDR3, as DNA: TGTGCCAGCACCCGGGTGGGCAGCTACGAGCAGTACTTC.

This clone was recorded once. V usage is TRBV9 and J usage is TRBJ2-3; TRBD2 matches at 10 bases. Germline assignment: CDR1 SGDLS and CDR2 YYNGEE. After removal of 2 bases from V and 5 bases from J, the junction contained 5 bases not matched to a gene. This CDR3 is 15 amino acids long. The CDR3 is CASSVSGGAGDTQYF. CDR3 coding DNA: TGTGCCAGCAGCGTCAGCGGGGGGGCTGGAGATACGCAGTATTTT.

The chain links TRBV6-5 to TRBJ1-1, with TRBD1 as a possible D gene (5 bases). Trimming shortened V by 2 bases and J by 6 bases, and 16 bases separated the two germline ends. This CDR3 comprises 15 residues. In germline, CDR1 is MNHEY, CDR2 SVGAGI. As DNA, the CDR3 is TGTGCCAGCAGTTACCTATGGCGGCAGGGCGCTGAAGCTTTCTTT. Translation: CASSYLWRQGAEAFF.

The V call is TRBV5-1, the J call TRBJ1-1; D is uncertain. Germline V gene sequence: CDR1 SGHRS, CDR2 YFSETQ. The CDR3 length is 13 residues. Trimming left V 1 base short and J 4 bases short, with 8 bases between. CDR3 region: CASSLMESTEAFF. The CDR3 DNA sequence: TGCGCCAGCAGCTTGATGGAGTCCACTGAAGCTTTCTTT.

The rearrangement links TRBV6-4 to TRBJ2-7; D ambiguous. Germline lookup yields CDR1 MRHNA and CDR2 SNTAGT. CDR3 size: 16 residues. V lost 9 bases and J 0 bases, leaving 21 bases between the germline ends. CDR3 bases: TGTGCCAGACCATCCTCTCCGACCCTTAACTCCTACGAGCAGTACTTC. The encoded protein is CARPSSPTLNSYEQYF.

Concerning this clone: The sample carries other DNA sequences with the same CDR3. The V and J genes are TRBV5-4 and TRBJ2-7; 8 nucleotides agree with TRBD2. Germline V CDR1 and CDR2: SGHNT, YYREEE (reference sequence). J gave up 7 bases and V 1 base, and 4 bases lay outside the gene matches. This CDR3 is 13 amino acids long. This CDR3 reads CASSLPGGDEQYF. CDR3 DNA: TGTGCCAGCAGCTTGCCGGGGGGGGATGAGCAGTACTTC.

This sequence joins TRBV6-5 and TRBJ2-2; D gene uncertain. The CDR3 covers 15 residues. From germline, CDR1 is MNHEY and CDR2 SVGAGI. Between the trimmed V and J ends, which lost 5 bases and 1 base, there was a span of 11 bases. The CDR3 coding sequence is TGTGCCAGCAGTCCCCCAGGCGGGAACACCGGGGAGCTGTTTTTT. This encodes CASSPPGGNTGELFF.

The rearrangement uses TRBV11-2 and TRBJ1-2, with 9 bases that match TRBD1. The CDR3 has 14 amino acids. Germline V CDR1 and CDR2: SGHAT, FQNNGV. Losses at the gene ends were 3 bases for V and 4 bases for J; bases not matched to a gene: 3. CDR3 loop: CASSFGQGTYGYTF. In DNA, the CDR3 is TGTGCCAGCAGCTTTGGACAGGGGACCTATGGCTACACCTTC.

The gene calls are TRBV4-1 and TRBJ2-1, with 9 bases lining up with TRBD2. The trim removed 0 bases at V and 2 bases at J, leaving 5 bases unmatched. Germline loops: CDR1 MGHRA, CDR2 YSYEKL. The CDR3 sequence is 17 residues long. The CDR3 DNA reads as TGCGCCAGCAGCCAAGAATTTCTAGCGGGGCCCTACAATGAGCAGTTCTTC. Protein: CASSQEFLAGPYNEQFF.

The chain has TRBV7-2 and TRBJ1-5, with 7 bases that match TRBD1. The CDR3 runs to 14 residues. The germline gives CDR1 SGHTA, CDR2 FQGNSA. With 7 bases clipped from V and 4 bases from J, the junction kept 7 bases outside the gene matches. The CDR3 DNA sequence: TGTGCCAGCAACGAGAGGGGACAGAATCAGCCCCAGCATTTT. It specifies CASNERGQNQPQHF.

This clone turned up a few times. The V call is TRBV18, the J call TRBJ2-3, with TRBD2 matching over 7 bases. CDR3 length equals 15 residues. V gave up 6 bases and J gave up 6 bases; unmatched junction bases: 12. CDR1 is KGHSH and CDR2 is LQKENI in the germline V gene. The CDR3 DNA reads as TGTGCCAGCTCTCTCGGACTAGGCTTGGGCGATACGCAGTATTTT. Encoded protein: CASSLGLGLGDTQYF.

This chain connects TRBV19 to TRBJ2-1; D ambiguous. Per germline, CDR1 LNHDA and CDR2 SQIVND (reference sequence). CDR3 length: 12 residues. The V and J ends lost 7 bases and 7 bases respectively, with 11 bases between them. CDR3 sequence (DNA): TGTGCCAGTAAGGGATTCGGGAATGAGCAGTTCTTC. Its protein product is CASKGFGNEQFF. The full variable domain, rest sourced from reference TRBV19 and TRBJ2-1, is DGGITQSPKYLFRKEGQNVTLSCEQNLNHDAMYWYRQDPGQGLRLIYYSQIVNDFQKGDIAEGYSVSREKKESFPLTVTSAQKNPTAFYLCASKGFGNEQFFGPGTRLTVL.

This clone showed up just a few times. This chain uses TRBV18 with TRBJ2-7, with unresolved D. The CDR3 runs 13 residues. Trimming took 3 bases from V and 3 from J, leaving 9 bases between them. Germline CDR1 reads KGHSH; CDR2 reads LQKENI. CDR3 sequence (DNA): TGTGCCAGCTCACCGTCGCAGGTCTACGAGCAGTACTTC. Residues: CASSPSQVYEQYF.

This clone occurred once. In nucleotides, the CDR3 is TGTGCCAGCAGTGACGGACGGAATTCACCCCTCCACTTT. It codes for CASSDGRNSPLHF. The rearrangement links TRBV6-1 to TRBJ1-6; D unclear. The germline CDR1 and CDR2 sequences are MNHNS and SASEGT. V lost 3 bases to trimming and J lost 7 bases, with 7 bases between them. CDR3 length: 13 amino acids.

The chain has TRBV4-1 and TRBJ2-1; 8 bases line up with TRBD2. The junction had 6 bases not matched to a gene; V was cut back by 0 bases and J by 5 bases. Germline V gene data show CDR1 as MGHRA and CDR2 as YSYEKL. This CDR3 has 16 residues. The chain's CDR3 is CASSQDFQRGNNEQFF. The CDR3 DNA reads TGCGCCAGCAGCCAAGATTTCCAGCGGGGGAACAATGAGCAGTTCTTC.

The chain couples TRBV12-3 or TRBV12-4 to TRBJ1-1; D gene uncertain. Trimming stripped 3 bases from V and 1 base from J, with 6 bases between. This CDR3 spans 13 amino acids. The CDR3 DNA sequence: TGTGCCAGCAGTTTTTCACGGAACACTGAAGCTTTCTTT. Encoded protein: CASSFSRNTEAFF.

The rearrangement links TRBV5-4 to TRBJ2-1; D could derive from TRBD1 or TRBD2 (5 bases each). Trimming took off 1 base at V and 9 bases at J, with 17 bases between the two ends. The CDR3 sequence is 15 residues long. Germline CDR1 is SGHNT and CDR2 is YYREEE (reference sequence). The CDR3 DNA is TGTGCCAGCAGCTTGTCGGCGAGGGACGGGGTTGAGCAGTTCTTC. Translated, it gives CASSLSARDGVEQFF.

The DNA for the CDR3 is TGTGCCAGCAGCCAAGAACGACAGGGGGCGGTCTTCGGTTTCGAAAAACTGTTTTTT. Translation: CASSQERQGAVFGFEKLFF. The chain uses TRBV3-1 (or the pseudogene TRBV3-2) and TRBJ1-4, with 10 bases identical to TRBD1. Germline V gene sequence: CDR1 LGHDT, CDR2 YNNKEL (reference sequence). CDR3 length: 19 amino acids. The V gene end was trimmed by 0 bases and the J gene end by 8 bases; junction bases not matched to a gene: 15.

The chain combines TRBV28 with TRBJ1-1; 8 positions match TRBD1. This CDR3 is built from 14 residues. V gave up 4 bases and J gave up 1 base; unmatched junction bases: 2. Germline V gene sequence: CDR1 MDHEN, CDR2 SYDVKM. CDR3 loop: CASSSGGPNTEAFF. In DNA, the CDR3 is TGTGCCAGCAGTTCAGGGGGCCCGAACACTGAAGCTTTCTTT. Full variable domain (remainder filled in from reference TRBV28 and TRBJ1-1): DVKVTQSSRYLVKRTGEKVFLECVQDMDHENMFWYRQDPGLGLRLIYFSYDVKMKEKGDIPEGYSVSREKKERFSLILESASTNQTSMYLCASSSGGPNTEAFFGQGTRLTVV.

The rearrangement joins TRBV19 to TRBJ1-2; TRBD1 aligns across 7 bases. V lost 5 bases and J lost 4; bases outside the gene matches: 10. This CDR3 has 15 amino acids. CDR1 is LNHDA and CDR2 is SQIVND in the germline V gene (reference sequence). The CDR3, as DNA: TGTGCCAGTAGTCCCAACCGGGACAGTTTCTATGGCTACACCTTC. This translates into CASSPNRDSFYGYTF.

In DNA, the CDR3 is TGTGCCAGTAGTTGGGACAGGAGATCCCAGAGGGGCTACACCTTC. Translated, it gives CASSWDRRSQRGYTF. This chain joins TRBV19 and TRBJ1-2; TRBD1 matches at 8 bases. This CDR3 is 15 amino acids long. Germline CDR1 LNHDA, CDR2 SQIVND (reference sequence). With V trimmed by 5 bases and J by 8 bases, 13 bases remained unmatched. The full variable domain, completed using reference TRBV19 and TRBJ1-2, is DGGITQSPKYLFRKEGQNVTLSCEQNLNHDAMYWYRQDPGQGLRLIYYSQIVNDFQKGDIAEGYSVSREKKESFPLTVTSAQKNPTAFYLCASSWDRRSQRGYTFGSGTRLTVV.

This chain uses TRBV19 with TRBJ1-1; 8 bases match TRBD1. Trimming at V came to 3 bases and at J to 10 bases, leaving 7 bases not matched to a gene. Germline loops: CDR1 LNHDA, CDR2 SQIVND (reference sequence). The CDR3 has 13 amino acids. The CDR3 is CASSIDNDRGAFF. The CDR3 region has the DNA TGTGCCAGTAGTATCGACAACGACAGGGGAGCTTTCTTT.

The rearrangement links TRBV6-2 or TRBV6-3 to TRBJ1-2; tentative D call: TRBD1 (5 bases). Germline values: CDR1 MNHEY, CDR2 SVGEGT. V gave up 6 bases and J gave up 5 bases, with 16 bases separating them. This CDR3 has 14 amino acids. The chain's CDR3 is CASSPGTLGYGYTF. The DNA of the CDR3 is TGTGCCAGCAGCCCCGGGACCCTGGGATATGGCTACACCTTC.

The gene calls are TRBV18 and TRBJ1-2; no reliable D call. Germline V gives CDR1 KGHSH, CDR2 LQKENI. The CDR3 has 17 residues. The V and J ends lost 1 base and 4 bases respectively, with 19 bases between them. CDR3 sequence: CASSPQEWRTSRYGYTF. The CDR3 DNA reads TGTGCCAGCTCACCACAGGAATGGAGGACGTCGCGCTATGGCTACACCTTC.

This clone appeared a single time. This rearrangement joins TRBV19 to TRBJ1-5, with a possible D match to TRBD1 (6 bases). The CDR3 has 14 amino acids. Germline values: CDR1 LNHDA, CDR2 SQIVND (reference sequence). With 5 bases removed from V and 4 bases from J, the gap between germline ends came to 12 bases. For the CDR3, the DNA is TGTGCCAGTAGTCCTTTAGGGGGGAATCAGCCCCAGCATTTT. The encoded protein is CASSPLGGNQPQHF.